These 4 T cell receptor beta chains came from one sample sequenced in a study of blood T cell repertoires in COVID-19. Clones were read by immunoSEQ multiplex PCR, and TCRdb kept only the in-frame ones, dropping some. The sample has under 250,000 clones; 70% to 80% are singletons. Specimen: peripheral blood. The receptors here all came from a woman between 40 and 50 years old with COVID-19, enrolled during active disease.

There are a few counts of this clone. V and J are TRBV11-3 and TRBJ2-7; 12 nucleotides match TRBD2. CDR3 length: 18 residues. V trimming: 0 bases; J trimming: 5 bases; junction bases outside the gene matches: 11. Looked up from germline, CDR1 is SGHNT and CDR2 is YENEEA. The CDR3 DNA reads TGTGCCAGCAGCTTAGACGGGGGACTAGCGGGTGTGCGGAACGAGCAGTACTTC. This codes for CASSLDGGLAGVRNEQYF.

The chain carries TRBV3-1 (or the pseudogene TRBV3-2) and TRBJ1-2, with D perhaps matching TRBD1 (6 bases). V lost 2 bases and J 8 bases, leaving 15 bases between the germline ends. Per the germline V gene, CDR1 is LGHDT and CDR2 is YNNKEL (reference sequence). The CDR3 has 14 amino acids. The chain's CDR3 is CASSQQGQWRGYTF. The CDR3 region has the DNA TGTGCCAGCAGCCAACAGGGGCAATGGCGCGGCTACACCTTC.

This clone was recorded once. The CDR3 DNA reads as TGTGCCAGCAGCCGGGACAGGGGGTATGGCTACACCTTC. It encodes CASSRDRGYGYTF. This chain links TRBV6-4 with TRBJ1-2; 11 bases match TRBD1. The CDR3 runs 13 residues. The V gene's germline CDR1 is MRHNA and CDR2 SNTAGT. Trimming cost V 6 bases and J 5 bases; bases outside gene matches: 2.

The chain couples TRBV2 to TRBJ2-2; D gene unclear. The CDR3 extends over 14 amino acids. Germline CDR1 is SNHLY and CDR2 is FYNNEI. V was trimmed by 7 bases and J by 1 base, leaving 10 bases between them. CDR3: CASIRVLNTGELFF. The CDR3 nucleotides read TGTGCCAGCATTCGGGTGTTGAACACCGGGGAGCTGTTTTTT.